This TCR beta chain derives from a study of T cells in Graves' hyperthyroidism and ophthalmopathy. This clonotype was recorded at least ten times. The CDR3 regions of TCR beta were amplified from RNA transcripts. Carried out on the TCR CDR3, a first-round RT-PCR used the HTBI primer set. TCRdb used MiXCR to reprocess the multiplex PCR reads, holding one entry per CDR3 protein. The sample carries over 550,000 distinct CDR3 sequences, 16% recorded once. The patients, who ranged from 18 to 65 in age, presented with newly diagnosed hyperthyroidism lasting under 2 months. Exclusion of patients followed from uncontrolled infection, other autoimmune disease, pregnancy or lactation. Sequenced input: blood. This sequence originates from a woman in her late teens or twenties with Graves' hyperthyroidism.

The CDR3 DNA reads TGTGCCAGCTCACCATGGGGGACCGCGAACACTGAAGCTTTCTTT. Residues: CASSPWGTANTEAFF. The genes are TRBV18 and TRBJ1-1; D is perhaps TRBD1 (5 bases). The V end was cut by 2 bases, the J end by 1 base, with 11 bases between. CDR1 and CDR2 from the germline V gene are KGHSH and LQKENI. The CDR3 is 15 amino acids.